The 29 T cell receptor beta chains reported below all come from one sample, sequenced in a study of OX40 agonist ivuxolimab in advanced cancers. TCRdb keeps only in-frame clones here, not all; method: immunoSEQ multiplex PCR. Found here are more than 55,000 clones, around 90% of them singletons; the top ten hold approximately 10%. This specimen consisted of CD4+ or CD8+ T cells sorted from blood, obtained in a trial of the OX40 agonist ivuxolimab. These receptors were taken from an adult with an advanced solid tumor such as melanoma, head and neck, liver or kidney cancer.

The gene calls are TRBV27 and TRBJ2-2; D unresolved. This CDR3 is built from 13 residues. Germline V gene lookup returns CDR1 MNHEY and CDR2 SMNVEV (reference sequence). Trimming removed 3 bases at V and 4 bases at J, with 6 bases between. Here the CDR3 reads CASSLWSTGELFF. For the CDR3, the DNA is TGTGCCAGCAGTTTGTGGAGCACCGGGGAGCTGTTTTTT.

The CDR3 is CASLASSYNEQFF. DNA for the CDR3: TGTGCCAGCCTGGCGAGCTCCTACAATGAGCAGTTCTTC. The chain links TRBV19 to TRBJ2-1; no definite D call. CDR1 and CDR2 (germline): LNHDA, SQIVND (reference sequence). This CDR3 is 13 amino acids long. V gave up 9 bases and J gave up 0 bases, with 9 bases separating them.

Here the CDR3 DNA reads TGTGCCAGCAGTTTGTCGCCCAACGGGGGCGGGGAGCTGTTTTTT. As protein: CASSLSPNGGGELFF. This chain uses TRBV28 with TRBJ2-2, with D possibly TRBD2 on 6 matching bases. This CDR3 is built from 15 residues. The V end was cut by 3 bases, the J end by 7 bases, with 15 bases between. Germline V gives CDR1 MDHEN, CDR2 SYDVKM.

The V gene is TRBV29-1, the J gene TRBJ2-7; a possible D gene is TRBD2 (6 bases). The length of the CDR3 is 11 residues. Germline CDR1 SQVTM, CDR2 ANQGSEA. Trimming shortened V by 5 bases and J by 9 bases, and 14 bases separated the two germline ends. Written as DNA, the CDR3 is TGCAGCGTTCTAGGGCGGGACCGGCAGTACTTC. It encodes CSVLGRDRQYF.

CDR3 coding DNA: TGTGCCAGCAGTCTGGCCGGGAGCTACGAGCAGTACGTC. Residues: CASSLAGSYEQYV. V is TRBV5-6 and J is TRBJ2-7, with D possibly being TRBD2 (6 bases). V lost 5 bases to trimming and J lost 3 bases, with 12 bases between them. Germline V CDR1 and CDR2: SGHDT, YYEEEE. CDR3 length equals 13 residues.

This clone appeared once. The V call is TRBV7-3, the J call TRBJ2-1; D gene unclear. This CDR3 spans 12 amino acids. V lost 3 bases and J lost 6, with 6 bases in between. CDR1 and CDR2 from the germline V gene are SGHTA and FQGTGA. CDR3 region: CASSFSGNEQFF. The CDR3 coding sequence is TGTGCCAGCAGCTTTTCTGGCAATGAGCAGTTCTTC.

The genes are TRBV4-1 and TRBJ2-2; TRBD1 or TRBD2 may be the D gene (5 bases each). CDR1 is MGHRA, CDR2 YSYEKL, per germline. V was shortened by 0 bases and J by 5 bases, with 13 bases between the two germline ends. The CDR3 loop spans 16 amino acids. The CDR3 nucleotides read TGCGCCAGCAGCCAAGATCCTAGGGGCGGGACCGGGGAGCTGTTTTTT. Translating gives CASSQDPRGGTGELFF.

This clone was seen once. CDR3 sequence: CASSLTASYNEQFF. The CDR3 bases are TGTGCCAGCAGTTTGACAGCATCCTACAATGAGCAGTTCTTC. The chain combines TRBV27 with TRBJ2-1; a possible D gene is TRBD1 (5 bases). V lost 3 bases and J 1 base, leaving 7 bases between the germline ends. Germline CDR1 reads MNHEY; CDR2 reads SMNVEV (reference sequence). The CDR3 runs 14 residues.

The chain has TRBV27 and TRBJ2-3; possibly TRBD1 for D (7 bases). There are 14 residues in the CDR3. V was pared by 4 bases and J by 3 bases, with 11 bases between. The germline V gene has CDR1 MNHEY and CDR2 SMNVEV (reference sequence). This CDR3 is CASSSQGRTDTQYF. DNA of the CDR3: TGTGCCAGCAGTTCACAGGGGAGGACAGATACGCAGTATTTT.

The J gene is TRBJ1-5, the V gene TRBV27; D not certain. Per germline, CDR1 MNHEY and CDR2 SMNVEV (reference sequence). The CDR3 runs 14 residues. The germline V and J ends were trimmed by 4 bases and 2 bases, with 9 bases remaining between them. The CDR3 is CASSSRLGNQPQHF. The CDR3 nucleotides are TGTGCCAGCAGTTCCCGACTGGGCAATCAGCCCCAGCATTTT.

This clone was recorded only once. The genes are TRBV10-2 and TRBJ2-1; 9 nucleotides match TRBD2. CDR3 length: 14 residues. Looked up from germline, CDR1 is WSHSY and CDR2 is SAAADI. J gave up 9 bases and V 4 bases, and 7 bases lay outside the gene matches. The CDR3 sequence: CASSALAGFSEQFF. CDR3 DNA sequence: TGCGCCAGCAGTGCGCTAGCGGGGTTTAGTGAGCAGTTCTTC.

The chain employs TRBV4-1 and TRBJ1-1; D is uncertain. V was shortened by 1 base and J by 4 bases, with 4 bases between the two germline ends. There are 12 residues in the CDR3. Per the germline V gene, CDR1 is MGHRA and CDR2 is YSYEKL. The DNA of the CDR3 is TGCGCCAGCAGCCAAGCGGGCACTGAAGCTTTCTTT. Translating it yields CASSQAGTEAFF.

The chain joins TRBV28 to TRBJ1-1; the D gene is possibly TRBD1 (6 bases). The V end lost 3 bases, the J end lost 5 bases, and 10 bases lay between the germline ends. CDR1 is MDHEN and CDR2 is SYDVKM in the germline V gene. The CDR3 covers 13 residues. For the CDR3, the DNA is TGTGCCAGCAGTTTGTGGGACACTACTGAAGCTTTCTTT. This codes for CASSLWDTTEAFF.

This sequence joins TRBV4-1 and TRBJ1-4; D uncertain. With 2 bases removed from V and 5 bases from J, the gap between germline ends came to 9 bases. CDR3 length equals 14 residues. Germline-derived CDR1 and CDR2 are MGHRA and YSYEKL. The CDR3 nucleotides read TGCGCCAGCAGCCAATCCCCTTTAAATGAAAAACTGTTTTTT. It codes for CASSQSPLNEKLFF.

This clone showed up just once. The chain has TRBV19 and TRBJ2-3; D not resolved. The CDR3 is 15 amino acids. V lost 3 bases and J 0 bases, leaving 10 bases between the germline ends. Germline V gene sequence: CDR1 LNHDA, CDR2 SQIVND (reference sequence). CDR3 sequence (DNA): TGTGCCAGTAGTATGACGCTTTCTAGCACAGATACGCAGTATTTT. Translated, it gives CASSMTLSSTDTQYF.

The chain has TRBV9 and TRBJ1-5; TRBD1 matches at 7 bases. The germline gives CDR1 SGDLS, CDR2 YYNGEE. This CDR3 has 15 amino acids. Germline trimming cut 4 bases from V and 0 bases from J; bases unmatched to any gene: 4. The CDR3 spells CASSLTGNSNQPQHF. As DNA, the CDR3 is TGTGCCAGCAGCCTGACAGGGAATAGCAATCAGCCCCAGCATTTT.

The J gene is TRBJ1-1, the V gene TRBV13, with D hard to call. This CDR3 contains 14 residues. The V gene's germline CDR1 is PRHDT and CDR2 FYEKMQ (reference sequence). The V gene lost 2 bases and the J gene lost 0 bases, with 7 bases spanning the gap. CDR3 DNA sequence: TGTGCCAGCAGCTTATCAAACCTGAACACTGAAGCTTTCTTT. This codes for CASSLSNLNTEAFF.

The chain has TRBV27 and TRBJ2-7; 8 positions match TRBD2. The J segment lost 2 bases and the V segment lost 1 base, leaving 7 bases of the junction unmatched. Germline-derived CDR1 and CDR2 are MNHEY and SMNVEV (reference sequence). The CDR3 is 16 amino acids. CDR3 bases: TGTGCCAGCAGTTTATATCCCGGGAGGGCCCCCTACGAGCAGTACTTC. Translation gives CASSLYPGRAPYEQYF.

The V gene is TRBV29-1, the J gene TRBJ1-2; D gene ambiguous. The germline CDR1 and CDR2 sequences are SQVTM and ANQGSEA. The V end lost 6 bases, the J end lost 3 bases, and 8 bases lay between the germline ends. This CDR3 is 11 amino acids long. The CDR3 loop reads CSVLFHYGYTF. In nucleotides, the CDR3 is TGCAGCGTCCTCTTCCACTATGGCTACACCTTC.

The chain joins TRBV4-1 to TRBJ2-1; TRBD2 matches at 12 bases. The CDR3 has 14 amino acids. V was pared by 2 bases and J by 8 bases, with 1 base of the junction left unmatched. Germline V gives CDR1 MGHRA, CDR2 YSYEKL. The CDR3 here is CASSQRTSGDEQFF. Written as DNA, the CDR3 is TGCGCCAGCAGCCAAAGGACTAGCGGGGATGAGCAGTTCTTC.

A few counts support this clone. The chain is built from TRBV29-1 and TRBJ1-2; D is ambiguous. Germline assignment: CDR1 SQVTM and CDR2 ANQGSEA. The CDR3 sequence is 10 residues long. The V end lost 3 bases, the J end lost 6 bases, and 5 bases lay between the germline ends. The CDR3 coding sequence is TGCAGCGTTGAGGATAATGGCTACACCTTC. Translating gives CSVEDNGYTF.

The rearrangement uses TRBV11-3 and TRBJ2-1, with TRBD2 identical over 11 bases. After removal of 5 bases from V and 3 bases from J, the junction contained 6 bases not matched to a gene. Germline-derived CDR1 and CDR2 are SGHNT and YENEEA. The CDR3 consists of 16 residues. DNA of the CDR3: TGTGCCAGCAGCCCACGGACTAGCGGGCACTACAATGAGCAGTTCTTC. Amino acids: CASSPRTSGHYNEQFF.

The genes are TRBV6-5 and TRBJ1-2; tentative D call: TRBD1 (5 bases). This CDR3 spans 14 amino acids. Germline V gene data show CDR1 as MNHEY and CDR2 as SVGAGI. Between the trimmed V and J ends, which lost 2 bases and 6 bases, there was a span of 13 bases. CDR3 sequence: CASSYGDPGDGYTF. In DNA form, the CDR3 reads TGTGCCAGCAGTTACGGGGACCCCGGTGATGGCTACACCTTC.

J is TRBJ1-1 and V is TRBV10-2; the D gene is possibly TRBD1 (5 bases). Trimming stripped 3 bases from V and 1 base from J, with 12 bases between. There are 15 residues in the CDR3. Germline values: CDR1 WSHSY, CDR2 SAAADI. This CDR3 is CASSDGGDWNTEAFF. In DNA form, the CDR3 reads TGCGCCAGCAGTGACGGGGGGGATTGGAACACTGAAGCTTTCTTT.

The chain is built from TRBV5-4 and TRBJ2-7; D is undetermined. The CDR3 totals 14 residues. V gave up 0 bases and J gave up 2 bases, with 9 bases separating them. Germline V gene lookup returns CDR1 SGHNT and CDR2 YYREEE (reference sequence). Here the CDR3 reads CASSLAPGAYEQYF. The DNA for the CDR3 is TGTGCCAGCAGCTTGGCGCCCGGAGCCTACGAGCAGTACTTC. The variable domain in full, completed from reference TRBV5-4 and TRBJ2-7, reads ETGVTQSPTHLIKTRGQQVTLRCSSQSGHNTVSWYQQALGQGPQFIFQYYREEENGRGNFPPRFSGLQFPNYSSELNVNALELDDSALYLCASSLAPGAYEQYFGPGTRLTVT.

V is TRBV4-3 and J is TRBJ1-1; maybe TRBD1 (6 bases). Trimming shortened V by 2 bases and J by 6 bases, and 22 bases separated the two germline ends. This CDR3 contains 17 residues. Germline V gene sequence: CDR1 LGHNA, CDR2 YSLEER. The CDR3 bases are TGCGCCAGCAGCCAATACCCCGGAGGGGGAATGGAGGCTGAAGCTTTCTTT. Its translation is CASSQYPGGGMEAEAFF.

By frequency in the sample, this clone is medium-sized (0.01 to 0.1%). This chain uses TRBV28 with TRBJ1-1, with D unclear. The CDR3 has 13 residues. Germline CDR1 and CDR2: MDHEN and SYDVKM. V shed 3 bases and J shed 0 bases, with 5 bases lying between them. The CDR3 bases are TGTGCCAGCAGTTTCGTTATGAACACTGAAGCTTTCTTT. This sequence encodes CASSFVMNTEAFF.

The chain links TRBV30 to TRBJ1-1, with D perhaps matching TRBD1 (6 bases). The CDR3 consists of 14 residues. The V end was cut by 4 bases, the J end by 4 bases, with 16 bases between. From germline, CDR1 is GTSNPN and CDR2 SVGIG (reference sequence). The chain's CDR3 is CAWINWGAGTEAFF. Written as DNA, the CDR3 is TGTGCCTGGATCAATTGGGGGGCCGGCACTGAAGCTTTCTTT. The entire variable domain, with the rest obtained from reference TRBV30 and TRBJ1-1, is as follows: SQTIHQWPATLVQPVGSPLSLECTVEGTSNPNLYWYRQAAGRGLQLLFYSVGIGQISSEVPQNLSASRPQDRQFILSSKKLLLSDSGFYLCAWINWGAGTEAFFGQGTRLTVV.

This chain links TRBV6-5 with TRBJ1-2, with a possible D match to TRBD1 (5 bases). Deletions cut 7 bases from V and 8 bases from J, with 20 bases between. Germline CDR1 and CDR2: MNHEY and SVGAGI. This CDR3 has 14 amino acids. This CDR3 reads CASTHGGESRGYTF. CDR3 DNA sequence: TGTGCCAGCACCCACGGGGGAGAATCTCGGGGCTACACCTTC.